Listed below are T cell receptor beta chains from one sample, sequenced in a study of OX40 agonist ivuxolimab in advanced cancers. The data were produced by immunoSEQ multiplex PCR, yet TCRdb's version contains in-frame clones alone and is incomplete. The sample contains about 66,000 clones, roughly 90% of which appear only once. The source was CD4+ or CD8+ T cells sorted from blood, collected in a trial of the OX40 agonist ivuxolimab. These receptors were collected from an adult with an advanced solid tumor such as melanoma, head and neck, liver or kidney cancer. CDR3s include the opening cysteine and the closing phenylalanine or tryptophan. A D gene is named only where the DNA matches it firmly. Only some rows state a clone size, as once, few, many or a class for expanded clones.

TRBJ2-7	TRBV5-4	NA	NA	TGTGCCAGCAGCATACGGGGGCTGACAACCTACGAGCAGTACTTC	CASSIRGLTTYEQYF
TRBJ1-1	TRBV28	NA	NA	TGTGCCAGCAGTCTACCCCACTCCGGGACTGAAGCTTTCTTT	CASSLPHSGTEAFF
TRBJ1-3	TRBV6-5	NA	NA	TGTGCCAGCAGTTACATAGGCTCTGGAAACACCATATATTTT	CASSYIGSGNTIYF
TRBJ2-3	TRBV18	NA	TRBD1	TGTGCCAGCTCACCATTCGGCCTACAGGGGGGTACGCAGTATTTT	CASSPFGLQGGTQYF
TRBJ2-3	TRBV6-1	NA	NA	TGTGCCAGCAGTGAATACGGGGGGCCCCTCTCCGGTACGCAGTATTTT	CASSEYGGPLSGTQYF
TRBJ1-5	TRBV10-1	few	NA	TGCGCCAGCAGTGAGTCGGGGGGTGCGCCCCAGCATTTT	CASSESGGAPQHF
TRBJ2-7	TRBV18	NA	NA	TGTGCCAGCTCACCCCGGGACCGGAGGGGGGAGCAGTACTTC	CASSPRDRRGEQYF
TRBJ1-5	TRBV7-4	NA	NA	TGTGCCAGCAGCTTAACTGAACAGGTCTCTAGCAATCAGCCCCAGCATTTT	CASSLTEQVSSNQPQHF
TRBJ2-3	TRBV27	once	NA	TGTGCCAGCAGCCTGGGGAGCACAGATACGCAGTATTTT	CASSLGSTDTQYF
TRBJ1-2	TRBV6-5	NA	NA	TGTGCCAGCAGCAACCTTGGGCATCGAGTCGGCTACACCTTC	CASSNLGHRVGYTF
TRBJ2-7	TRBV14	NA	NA	TGTGCCAGCAGCCAACAGATCTCCTACGAGCAGTACTTC	CASSQQISYEQYF
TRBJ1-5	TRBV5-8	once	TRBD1	TGTGCCAGCAGCGCCGATCCGGGACAGAGGGGTCGGCCCCAGCATTTT	CASSADPGQRGRPQHF
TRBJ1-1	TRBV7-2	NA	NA	TGTGCCAGCAGCTCTCGGATGGATGGCGCTGAAGCTTTCTTT	CASSSRMDGAEAFF
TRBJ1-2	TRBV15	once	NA	TGTGCCACCAGCAGAGAAGCAGGACCTAACTATGGCTACACCTTC	CATSREAGPNYGYTF
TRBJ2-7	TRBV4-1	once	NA	TGCGCCAGCAGCCAAGAGACTGGTGGCGGAGCCTACGAGCAGTACTTC	CASSQETGGGAYEQYF
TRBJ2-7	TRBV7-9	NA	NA	TGTGCCAGCAGCTTACAGGGGGAGCAGTACTTC	CASSLQGEQYF
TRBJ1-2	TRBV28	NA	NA	TGTGCCAGCAGTGATCCGGGATTTTTTGGTGTGGGCTACACCTTC	CASSDPGFFGVGYTF
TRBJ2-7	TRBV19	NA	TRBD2	TGTGCCAGTAGTTTTGCCTCGACTAGCGGGAGTTACGAGCAGTACTTC	CASSFASTSGSYEQYF
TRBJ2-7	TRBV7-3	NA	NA	TGTGCCAGCAGCTCACCTACCCGCGGGCAGTACTTC	CASSSPTRGQYF
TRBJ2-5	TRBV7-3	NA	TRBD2	TGTGCCAGCAGGTCTAGCGGGAGTGGAGAGACCCAGTACTTC	CASRSSGSGETQYF
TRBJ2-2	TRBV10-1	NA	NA	TGCGCCAGCAGTGATAATCGGGCCGAGGAGCTGTTTTTT	CASSDNRAEELFF
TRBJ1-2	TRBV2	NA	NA	TGTGCCAGCAGTGCCCTGTTCTTTGACGGCTACACCTTC	CASSALFFDGYTF
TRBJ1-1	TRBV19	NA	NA	TGTGCCAGTAGTGTGGTCGGGGCGAACACTGAAGCTTTCTTT	CASSVVGANTEAFF
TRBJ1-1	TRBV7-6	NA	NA	TGTGCCAGCAGCGACAACTTTGAAGCTTTCTTT	CASSDNFEAFF
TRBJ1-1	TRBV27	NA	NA	TGTGCCAGCAGTACTGAGACCAGGGACACTGAAGCTTTCTTT	CASSTETRDTEAFF
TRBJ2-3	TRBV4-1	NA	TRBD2	TGCGCCAGCAGCCAAGATCAAGCGGGAGGCACAGATACGCAGTATTTT	CASSQDQAGGTDTQYF
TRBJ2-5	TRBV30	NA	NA	TGTGCCTGGAGTCGTCAAGAGACCCAGTACTTC	CAWSRQETQYF
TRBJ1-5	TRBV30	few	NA	TGTGCCTGGAGTGTCCGAAGTGGTGCAGCCAATCAGCCCCAGCATTTT	CAWSVRSGAANQPQHF
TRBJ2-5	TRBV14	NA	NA	TGTGCCAGCAGCCAAGTTCCGAACCGGGAGACCCAGTACTTC	CASSQVPNRETQYF
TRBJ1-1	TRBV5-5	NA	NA	TGTGCCAGCAGCCTGACAGGGAACACTGAAGCTTTCTTT	CASSLTGNTEAFF
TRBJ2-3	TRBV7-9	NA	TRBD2	TGTGCCAGCAGCTTCGTGGGGAGGGGCTCAGATACGCAGTATTTT	CASSFVGRGSDTQYF